This passage covers 8 T cell receptor beta chains from one sample sequenced in a study of blood T cell repertoires in COVID-19. The protocol was immunoSEQ multiplex PCR, while the TCRdb copy is restricted to in-frame clones and leaves out a portion. This table holds fewer than 300,000 clones, roughly 84% found once. The sample consisted of peripheral blood. These receptor sequences come from a person aged 70 to 85 with COVID-19, enrolled during active disease.

V is TRBV10-3 and J is TRBJ1-1; TRBD1 agrees at 7 bases. V lost 10 bases to trimming and J lost 0 bases; unmatched junction nucleotides: 8. This CDR3 is built from 14 residues. Germline loops: CDR1 ENHRY, CDR2 SYGVKD. CDR3 in DNA: TGTGCCACCGCTGGGACAGCTATGAACACTGAAGCTTTCTTT. This codes for CATAGTAMNTEAFF.

The chain recombines TRBV24-1 with TRBJ2-1, with TRBD2 matching 7 bases. CDR1 is KGHDR, CDR2 SFDVKD, per germline. There are 15 residues in the CDR3. Trimming at V came to 10 bases and at J to 4 bases, leaving 12 bases not matched to a gene. The CDR3 is CATSVASGTYNEQFF. The CDR3 nucleotides are TGTGCCACTTCAGTTGCTAGCGGCACTTACAATGAGCAGTTCTTC.

The chain couples TRBV13 to TRBJ2-7; D gene unclear. V was trimmed by 5 bases and J by 2 bases, leaving 10 bases between them. Germline V gene sequence: CDR1 PRHDT, CDR2 FYEKMQ (reference sequence). The length of the CDR3 is 13 residues. The CDR3, as DNA: TGTGCCAGCAGCCCCCCAACTGCCTACGAGCAGTACTTC. Translated: CASSPPTAYEQYF.

The chain is built from TRBV18 and TRBJ1-1, with no clear D. This CDR3 is built from 16 residues. Trimming left V 2 bases short and J 0 bases short, with 13 bases between. Germline lookup yields CDR1 KGHSH and CDR2 LQKENI. Written as DNA, the CDR3 is TGTGCCAGCTCACCAATGGCGGTTAGCATGAACACTGAAGCTTTCTTT. It yields the protein CASSPMAVSMNTEAFF.

This clone appeared a single time. This chain links TRBV5-1 with TRBJ2-1; D remains ambiguous. Germline-derived CDR1 and CDR2 are SGHRS and YFSETQ. This CDR3 is 14 amino acids long. V gave up 0 bases and J gave up 5 bases, with 9 bases separating them. The CDR3 DNA is TGCGCCAGCAGCTTGGGAGGCTTAAACAATGAGCAGTTCTTC. This gives the protein CASSLGGLNNEQFF. Full variable domain (outside the CDR3, taken from reference TRBV5-1 and TRBJ2-1): KAGVTQTPRYLIKTRGQQVTLSCSPISGHRSVSWYQQTPGQGLQFLFEYFSETQRNKGNFPGRFSGRQFSNSRSEMNVSTLELGDSALYLCASSLGGLNNEQFFGPGTRLTVL.

V is TRBV3-1 (or the pseudogene TRBV3-2) and J is TRBJ2-7, with D possibly being TRBD2 (5 bases). The CDR3 runs to 14 residues. The ends were cut back, 1 base at V and 2 bases at J, with 9 bases in the middle. Germline V gene lookup returns CDR1 LGHDT and CDR2 YNNKEL (reference sequence). The CDR3 DNA reads as TGTGCCAGCAGCCAAGCTAGCCGCCCCTACGAGCAGTACTTC. Protein sequence: CASSQASRPYEQYF.

V and J are TRBV4-3 and TRBJ1-2; 9 nucleotides match TRBD1. The germline CDR1 and CDR2 sequences are LGHNA and YSLEER. J lost 8 bases, V lost 3 bases, and 4 bases had no gene match. The CDR3 is 13 residues long. CDR3 nucleotides: TGCGCCAGCAGCCAGGTGACAGGGGGAGGCTACACCTTC. Protein sequence: CASSQVTGGGYTF.

The chain carries TRBV18 and TRBJ2-2; 8 bases line up with TRBD2. The ends lost 3 bases at V and 3 bases at J; junction bases unmatched: 12. The CDR3 consists of 18 residues. Germline loops: CDR1 KGHSH, CDR2 LQKENI. The CDR3 is CASSPRRGGQIHTGELFF. The DNA for the CDR3 is TGTGCCAGCTCACCGCGGCGCGGGGGGCAAATTCACACCGGGGAGCTGTTTTTT. Using reference TRBV18 and TRBJ2-2 for the parts outside the CDR3, the full variable domain is NAGVMQNPRHLVRRRGQEARLRCSPMKGHSHVYWYRQLPEEGLKFMVYLQKENIIDESGMPKERFSAEFPKEGPSILRIQQVVRGDSAAYFCASSPRRGGQIHTGELFFGEGSRLTVL.